The clone carrying this T cell receptor (beta chain) was recorded once. The ends were cut back, 4 bases at V and 1 base at J, with 10 bases in the middle. Germline assignment: CDR1 SNHLY and CDR2 FYNNEI. CDR3 size: 14 residues. Original data processing: Nucleated cell counts were estimated from reference gene primer amplification. Assay used: immunoSEQ multiplex PCR; TCRdb lists only in-frame clones, some missing. V and J calls plus clone size are reproduced from that table; the DNA served to infer D and trimming. The profile shows about 190,000 clones, nearly 85% of them singletons. These data originate in a study of blood T cell repertoires in COVID-19. Whole-study context: Samples came from the United States, Italy and Spain, spanning acute and convalescent COVID-19. Sample material is recorded as cDNA or gDNA derived from T cells, B-cell-depleted T cells, or PBMCs.

V is TRBV2 and J is TRBJ1-2, with D unclear. Sequenced material: peripheral blood. This receptor was taken from a woman aged 30 to 39 with acute or convalescent COVID-19. Here the CDR3 DNA reads TGTGCCAGCAGTGTGGTCAGTATTAACTATGGCTACACCTTC. Protein product: CASSVVSINYGYTF.